Listed here are 26 T cell receptor beta chains from one sample, sequenced in a study of beta chain features in type 1 diabetes. What was sequenced were expressed TCRB transcripts, since all of the isolated RNA had been reverse transcribed. Libraries were prepared by immunoSEQ multiplex PCR; TCRdb keeps only in-frame clonotypes and omits some of them. The data show around 190,000 clones, with about 13% seen just once and 0.62% held by the top ten. Material: central memory CD4+ T cells from blood. The receptors stem from a woman aged 18-29 years in good health.

This clone was observed a handful of times. The gene calls are TRBV5-1 and TRBJ2-3; the match to TRBD2 covers 7 bases. J lost 3 bases, V lost 0 bases, and 10 bases had no gene match. The CDR3 consists of 17 residues. Germline CDR1 is SGHRS and CDR2 is YFSETQ. The CDR3 nucleotides are TGCGCCAGCAGCTTGGTATTTGGACTAGGAGGGACAGATACGCAGTATTTT. Translation gives CASSLVFGLGGTDTQYF.

A few counts support this clone. The chain has TRBV25-1 and TRBJ1-4; TRBD1 matches at 9 bases. This CDR3 is 17 amino acids long. Losses at the gene ends were 0 bases for V and 8 bases for J; bases not matched to a gene: 10. Germline V lookup: CDR1 MGHDK, CDR2 SYGVNS. CDR3 nucleotides: TGTGCCAGCAGTGAATATTCAGGGACAGGGTTACGAGAAAAACTGTTTTTT. Its protein product is CASSEYSGTGLREKLFF.

This clone was picked up a small number of times. This chain links TRBV29-1 with TRBJ1-2; D is ambiguous. V lost 5 bases to trimming and J lost 4 bases, with 11 bases between them. CDR3 size: 12 residues. Germline V lookup: CDR1 SQVTM, CDR2 ANQGSEA. For the CDR3, the DNA is TGCAGCGTTAGAGTTCCCCCCTATGGCTACACCTTC. As protein: CSVRVPPYGYTF.

This clone was counted between two and nine times. This rearrangement joins TRBV4-1 to TRBJ2-1, with TRBD2 identical over 10 bases. The V gene end was trimmed by 3 bases and the J gene end by 7 bases; junction bases not matched to a gene: 6. This CDR3 has 15 amino acids. The V gene's germline CDR1 is MGHRA and CDR2 YSYEKL. CDR3 protein: CASSHLAGEGNEQFF. The CDR3 DNA reads TGCGCCAGCAGCCACCTAGCGGGAGAGGGAAATGAGCAGTTCTTC.

There are a few counts of this clone. The chain combines TRBV28 with TRBJ1-2, with D maybe TRBD1 (6 bases). Germline CDR1 is MDHEN and CDR2 is SYDVKM. Trimming removed 0 bases at V and 8 bases at J, with 19 bases between. This CDR3 contains 16 residues. The CDR3 region has the DNA TGTGCCAGCAGTTTATGGTCTCGGGGATTCAGGGGAGGCTACACCTTC. It translates to CASSLWSRGFRGGYTF.

V and J are TRBV4-2 and TRBJ2-4; a possible D gene is TRBD2 (6 bases). CDR1 and CDR2 from the germline V gene are LGHNA and YNFKEQ. The CDR3 totals 16 residues. V dropped 0 bases and J dropped 2 bases, with 11 bases sitting between them. The CDR3 here is CASSQEGGETKNIQYF. CDR3 in DNA: TGTGCCAGCAGCCAAGAGGGGGGAGAAACCAAAAACATTCAGTACTTC.

Regarding this clone: Other nucleotide sequences from this sample produce the same CDR3. The gene calls are TRBV20-1 and TRBJ2-7, with 8 positions matching TRBD1. Trimming took 7 bases from V and 3 from J; bases not matched to a gene: 2. Looked up from germline, CDR1 is DFQATT and CDR2 is SNEGSKA (reference sequence). CDR3 length: 11 amino acids. CDR3 region: CSVGQGYEQYF. The CDR3, as DNA: TGCAGTGTTGGACAGGGCTACGAGCAGTACTTC.

The chain uses TRBV11-3 and TRBJ2-5; 10 nucleotides agree with TRBD2. Germline lookup yields CDR1 SGHNT and CDR2 YENEEA. CDR3 length: 16 amino acids. J was trimmed by 5 bases and V by 1 base; bases with no gene match: 7. The CDR3 DNA sequence: TGTGCCAGCAGCTTAGGCCGGACTAGCGGAGGGGAGACCCAGTACTTC. Residues: CASSLGRTSGGETQYF.

The chain uses TRBV7-9 and TRBJ2-1, with 12 nucleotides matching TRBD1. Germline CDR1 is SEHNR and CDR2 is FQNEAQ (reference sequence). There are 15 residues in the CDR3. The trim removed 2 bases at V and 8 bases at J, leaving 4 bases unmatched. The CDR3 DNA reads as TGTGCCAGCAGCTTATTGGGACAGGGGGCGGATGAGCAGTTCTTC. Amino acids: CASSLLGQGADEQFF.

This chain uses TRBV5-6 with TRBJ2-1; 7 bases match TRBD1. The CDR3 extends over 13 amino acids. The trim removed 2 bases at V and 10 bases at J, leaving 6 bases unmatched. CDR1 and CDR2 from the germline V gene are SGHDT and YYEEEE. The CDR3 loop is CASSLDGDREQFF. Written as DNA, the CDR3 is TGTGCCAGCAGCTTAGATGGGGACAGAGAGCAGTTCTTC.

DNA of the CDR3: TGTGCCAGCAACCGGGACAGCAACTACGAGCAGTACTTC. Its translation: CASNRDSNYEQYF. This chain connects TRBV2 to TRBJ2-7, with 7 nucleotides matching TRBD1. Germline loops: CDR1 SNHLY, CDR2 FYNNEI. This CDR3 has 13 residues. Germline trimming cut 7 bases from V and 3 bases from J; bases unmatched to any gene: 6.

There are a few counts of this clone. The chain links TRBV9 to TRBJ2-1, with D perhaps TRBD1 (5 bases). Trimming shortened V by 7 bases and J by 2 bases, and 13 bases separated the two germline ends. The CDR3 is made up of 14 amino acids. Per the germline V gene, CDR1 is SGDLS and CDR2 is YYNGEE. The CDR3 region is CASGKQATYNEQFF. The CDR3 region has the DNA TGTGCCAGCGGGAAACAGGCTACCTACAATGAGCAGTTCTTC.

The sample holds a few counts of this clone. The rearrangement uses TRBV25-1 and TRBJ1-5; a possible D gene is TRBD1 (6 bases). The V end was cut by 3 bases, the J end by 6 bases, with 15 bases between. The CDR3 covers 15 residues. CDR1 is MGHDK, CDR2 SYGVNS, per germline. This chain's CDR3 is CASSDGAGVGQPQHF. For the CDR3, the DNA is TGTGCCAGCAGTGACGGGGCAGGGGTGGGTCAGCCCCAGCATTTT.

This clone was observed a few times. The chain combines TRBV9 with TRBJ2-5; D may be TRBD1 (7 bases). CDR3 length: 16 amino acids. CDR1 and CDR2 from the germline V gene are SGDLS and YYNGEE. V dropped 6 bases and J dropped 1 base, with 19 bases sitting between them. This chain's CDR3 is CASTPAGGLGQETQYF. The CDR3 nucleotides read TGTGCCAGCACCCCAGCAGGGGGGCTTGGCCAAGAGACCCAGTACTTC.

This CDR3 is CASSLSPGVSDTQYF. For the CDR3, the DNA is TGTGCCAGCAGCTTGTCCCCGGGGGTCTCAGATACGCAGTATTTT. The rearrangement joins TRBV5-4 to TRBJ2-3, with a weak D call TRBD2 (6 bases). The CDR3 runs to 15 residues. Trimming took 1 base from V and 4 from J, leaving 13 bases between them. The germline CDR1 and CDR2 sequences are SGHNT and YYREEE (reference sequence).

The V and J genes are TRBV19 and TRBJ2-3; D may be TRBD1 (7 bases). CDR1 LNHDA and CDR2 SQIVND come from the germline V gene (reference sequence). Between the trimmed V and J ends, which lost 3 bases and 15 bases, there was a span of 22 bases. The CDR3 is made up of 14 amino acids. The CDR3 DNA reads as TGTGCCAGTAGTATGACTGGAGGGGGCGTGGGGTCCTATTTT. This codes for CASSMTGGGVGSYF. Full variable domain (rest looked up from reference TRBV19 and TRBJ2-3): DGGITQSPKYLFRKEGQNVTLSCEQNLNHDAMYWYRQDPGQGLRLIYYSQIVNDFQKGDIAEGYSVSREKKESFPLTVTSAQKNPTAFYLCASSMTGGGVGSYFGPGTRLTVL.

This clone was counted ten times or more. This sequence joins TRBV11-3 and TRBJ1-4, with 9 bases fitting TRBD1. Trimming took 1 base from V and 8 from J; bases not matched to a gene: 8. This CDR3 has 16 amino acids. The germline V gene has CDR1 SGHNT and CDR2 YENEEA. Here the CDR3 DNA reads TGTGCCAGCAGCTTAGCTCTGGGACAGGGAGGGGAAAAACTGTTTTTT. Translation: CASSLALGQGGEKLFF.

This chain links TRBV30 with TRBJ1-5; D remains unclear. The germline V gene has CDR1 GTSNPN and CDR2 SVGIG (reference sequence). The V end lost 6 bases, the J end lost 3 bases, and 9 bases lay between the germline ends. This CDR3 is 12 amino acids long. CDR3 sequence reads: CACRTDNQPQHF. DNA for the CDR3: TGTGCCTGCCGGACTGACAATCAGCCCCAGCATTTT.

The chain joins TRBV4-1 to TRBJ1-5; TRBD1 is a possible D gene (5 bases). CDR1 is MGHRA and CDR2 is YSYEKL in the germline V gene. The CDR3 extends over 16 amino acids. V dropped 4 bases and J dropped 1 base, with 14 bases sitting between them. Here the CDR3 DNA reads TGCGCCAGCAGCCGGGGGGAGGGATGGAGCAATCAGCCCCAGCATTTT. Its translation: CASSRGEGWSNQPQHF.

The rearrangement uses TRBV18 and TRBJ2-1; tentatively, D is TRBD2 (5 bases). The germline V and J ends were trimmed by 5 bases and 7 bases, with 18 bases remaining between them. Germline assignment: CDR1 KGHSH and CDR2 LQKENI. The CDR3 is made up of 15 amino acids. CDR3 coding DNA: TGTGCCAGCTCAGAAGACGGACTCCCGGGGAATGAGCAGTTCTTC. Encoded protein: CASSEDGLPGNEQFF.

The genes are TRBV5-1 and TRBJ2-5, with a tentative D call TRBD1 (5 bases). The J call may be in error: the DNA end matches TRBJ2-7 better. Germline loops: CDR1 SGHRS, CDR2 YFSETQ. The CDR3 sequence is 15 residues long. CDR3 protein: CASSLNTRQTYEQYF. As DNA, the CDR3 is TGCGCCAGCAGCTTGAATACGAGACAGACCTACGAGCAGTACTTC.

The rearrangement joins TRBV18 to TRBJ2-2; D ambiguous. The CDR3 is 14 amino acids. V lost 0 bases and J lost 7, with 9 bases in between. Germline V CDR1 and CDR2: KGHSH, LQKENI. The CDR3 region is CASSPPSVNGELFF. In DNA, the CDR3 is TGTGCCAGCTCACCACCATCGGTAAACGGGGAGCTGTTTTTT.

The gene calls are TRBV15 and TRBJ1-5; D perhaps matches TRBD1 (5 bases). The germline V gene encodes CDR1 LNHNV and CDR2 YYDKDF (reference sequence). V lost 0 bases to trimming and J lost 16 bases, with 13 bases between them. The CDR3 spans 12 residues. CDR3 bases: TGTGCCACCAGCAGAGATTCAGGGACTAGACATTTT. This sequence encodes CATSRDSGTRHF.

V and J are TRBV5-4 and TRBJ2-1, with 10 bases identical to TRBD1. CDR1 is SGHNT, CDR2 YYREEE, per germline (reference sequence). The ends lost 2 bases at V and 6 bases at J; junction bases unmatched: 2. The CDR3 has 14 amino acids. CDR3 region: CASSFRQGANEQFF. The DNA of the CDR3 is TGTGCCAGCAGCTTCAGACAGGGGGCCAATGAGCAGTTCTTC.

This clone was seen more than once but under ten times. A junction end diverges from the germline sequence, so it may reflect a read error. The chain recombines TRBV10-3 with TRBJ2-1; maybe TRBD2 (5 bases). Germline V gene data show CDR1 as ENHRY and CDR2 as SYGVKD. CDR3 length equals 15 residues. The CDR3 DNA sequence: TGTGCCAGCAGTGACTCTCGGGGCTCCTACAATGAGCAGTTCTTC. This sequence encodes CASSDSRGSYNEQFF.

The chain has TRBV7-9 and TRBJ2-5, with TRBD1 matching over 11 bases. Germline V gene data show CDR1 as SEHNR and CDR2 as FQNEAQ (reference sequence). The CDR3 is 16 amino acids. The V segment lost 1 base and the J segment 2 bases; nucleotides outside the gene matches: 3. Here the CDR3 DNA reads TGTGCCAGCAGCTTAGGAGGGACAGGGGGTCAAGAGACCCAGTACTTC. Translation: CASSLGGTGGQETQYF.